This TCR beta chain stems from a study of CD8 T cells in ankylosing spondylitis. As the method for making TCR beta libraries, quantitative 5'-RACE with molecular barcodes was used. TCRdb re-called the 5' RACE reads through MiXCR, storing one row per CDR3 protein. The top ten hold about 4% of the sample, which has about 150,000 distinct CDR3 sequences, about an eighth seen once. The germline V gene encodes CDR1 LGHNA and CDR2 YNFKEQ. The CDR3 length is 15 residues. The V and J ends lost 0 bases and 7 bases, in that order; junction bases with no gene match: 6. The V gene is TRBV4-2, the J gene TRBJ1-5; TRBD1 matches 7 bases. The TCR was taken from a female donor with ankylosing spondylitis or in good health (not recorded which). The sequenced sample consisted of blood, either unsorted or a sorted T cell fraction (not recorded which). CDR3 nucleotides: TGTGCCAGCAGCCAAGATCTGAGGGGGCAGCAGCCCCAGCATTTT. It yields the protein CASSQDLRGQQPQHF.